This TCR beta chain stems from a study of Ad26.COV2.S vaccination and SARS-CoV-2 variants (dated by TCRdb to the early 2020s). Notes on the research overall: Vaccine-arm donors were drawn from COV1001, a multicentre, randomized, double-blind, placebo-controlled phase I-IIa trial of Ad26.COV2.S in healthy adults. Dosing of Ad26.COV2.S was intramuscular, at either 5x10^10 or 1x10^11 viral particles, delivered as one shot or as two shots spaced 56 days apart. Sequencing of the TCRbeta repertoire served to evaluate the specificity and breadth of SARS-CoV-2-reactive T cell receptors following Ad26.COV2.S vaccination. A total of 32 samples were included in the TCR-sequenced set, comprising 19 Ad26.COV2.S vaccine recipients, 5 placebo recipients and 8 SARS-CoV-2 convalescent individuals. Participants in the trial were split at random into five groups of five each, receiving low-dose or high-dose Ad26.COV2.S once or twice, or else placebo on both occasions. Blinding of investigators to trial group allocation was maintained during experiments and outcome assessment. General findings and caveats noted by the study authors: According to the authors, total T cell responses may have been underestimated by the TCR breadth and depth analyses. The study was not powered to compare responses between vaccine doses or regimens. Non-spike TCR breadth was comparable between vaccine and placebo recipients, consistent with the vaccine containing only spike. After vaccination, substantial breadth of spike-specific CD8+ and CD4+ T cell responses was reported. Compared with placebo recipients, Ad26.COV2.S recipients showed higher spike-specific TCR breadth (P = 0.0014).

The cysteine opens and the phenylalanine closes a CDR3 of 16 amino acids. CDR3 DNA only is kept here, 48 bases in frame from base 1. The germline V gene specifies SGHAT as CDR1 and FQNNGV as CDR2. V sheds 5 bases and J sheds 7 bases, leaving 20 bases between their ends. What the treatment or condition label conveys for this sample: some 20 received Ad26.COV2.S at low or high dose, single or two shots; five or six received placebo; per-sample allocation not given. Repertoires of vaccine and placebo recipients were sequenced from samples taken on day 63 after the first injection. In Cohort 1b, some 25 adults aged 18-55 years were enrolled at a single site in Boston, USA, between 29 July and 7 August 2020. Ad26.COV2.S was a replication-incompetent adenovirus type 26 vector expressing a prefusion-stabilized SARS-CoV-2 spike protein from the original Wuhan strain. The immunoSEQ Assay was used to sequence TCRbeta CDR3 regions. After extraction, genomic DNA underwent amplification by bias-controlled multiplex PCR, followed by high-throughput sequencing. In the paper's pipeline: To quantify the absolute abundance of each unique TCRbeta CDR3 region, sequences were collapsed and filtered. T cell fraction was estimated by normalizing TCRbeta template counts to usable DNA, with usable DNA measured through amplification of reference genes found in all nucleated cells. Repertoire TCRs were annotated as SARS-CoV-2-specific by exact matching of V gene, CDR3 amino acid sequence and J gene to a known reactive TCR set. The reference SARS-CoV-2 TCR set was obtained from MIRA and was filtered for enrichment in COVID-19-positive ImmuneCODE repertoires, whereby public or cross-reactive TCRs were removed. Based on the MIRA antigens, annotated TCRs were further analysed at the level of specific ORF or position within ORF. Depth was the summed frequency of annotated unique rearrangements, while breadth was defined as annotated unique rearrangements over total unique productive rearrangements. TCR breadth was compared between groups using two-sided Wilcoxon rank-sum tests. TCRdb took this table from immuneACCESS and kept in-frame rearrangements with V and J called. Such tables lack part of the clones; where checked against another copy, unresolved V genes explain under half of the gap, and the rest is unexplained. The V and J calls and the clone size are those of that table, but D and trimming were determined from the DNA. The sample data list approximately 400,000 clones, and about 85% of these were observed just once. 3% to 4% of the sample comes from the top ten.

Comment on this clone: Its antigen remains undetermined. No base quality values were provided; no much bigger clone lies one nucleotide off.

The sequence was obtained from a person between 18 and 65 years old who received the Ad26.COV2.S COVID-19 vaccine or a placebo. The chain employs TRBV11-2 and TRBJ1-4, with TRBD1 perhaps the D gene, on 5 matching bases. Sequencing was performed on peripheral blood, taken in a trial of Ad26.COV2.S vaccine versus placebo. Here is the DNA: TGTGCCAGCAGCGCCCGCGGGGCCGCTGGGGGTGAAAAACTGTTTTTT. Its protein product is CASSARGAAGGEKLFF.